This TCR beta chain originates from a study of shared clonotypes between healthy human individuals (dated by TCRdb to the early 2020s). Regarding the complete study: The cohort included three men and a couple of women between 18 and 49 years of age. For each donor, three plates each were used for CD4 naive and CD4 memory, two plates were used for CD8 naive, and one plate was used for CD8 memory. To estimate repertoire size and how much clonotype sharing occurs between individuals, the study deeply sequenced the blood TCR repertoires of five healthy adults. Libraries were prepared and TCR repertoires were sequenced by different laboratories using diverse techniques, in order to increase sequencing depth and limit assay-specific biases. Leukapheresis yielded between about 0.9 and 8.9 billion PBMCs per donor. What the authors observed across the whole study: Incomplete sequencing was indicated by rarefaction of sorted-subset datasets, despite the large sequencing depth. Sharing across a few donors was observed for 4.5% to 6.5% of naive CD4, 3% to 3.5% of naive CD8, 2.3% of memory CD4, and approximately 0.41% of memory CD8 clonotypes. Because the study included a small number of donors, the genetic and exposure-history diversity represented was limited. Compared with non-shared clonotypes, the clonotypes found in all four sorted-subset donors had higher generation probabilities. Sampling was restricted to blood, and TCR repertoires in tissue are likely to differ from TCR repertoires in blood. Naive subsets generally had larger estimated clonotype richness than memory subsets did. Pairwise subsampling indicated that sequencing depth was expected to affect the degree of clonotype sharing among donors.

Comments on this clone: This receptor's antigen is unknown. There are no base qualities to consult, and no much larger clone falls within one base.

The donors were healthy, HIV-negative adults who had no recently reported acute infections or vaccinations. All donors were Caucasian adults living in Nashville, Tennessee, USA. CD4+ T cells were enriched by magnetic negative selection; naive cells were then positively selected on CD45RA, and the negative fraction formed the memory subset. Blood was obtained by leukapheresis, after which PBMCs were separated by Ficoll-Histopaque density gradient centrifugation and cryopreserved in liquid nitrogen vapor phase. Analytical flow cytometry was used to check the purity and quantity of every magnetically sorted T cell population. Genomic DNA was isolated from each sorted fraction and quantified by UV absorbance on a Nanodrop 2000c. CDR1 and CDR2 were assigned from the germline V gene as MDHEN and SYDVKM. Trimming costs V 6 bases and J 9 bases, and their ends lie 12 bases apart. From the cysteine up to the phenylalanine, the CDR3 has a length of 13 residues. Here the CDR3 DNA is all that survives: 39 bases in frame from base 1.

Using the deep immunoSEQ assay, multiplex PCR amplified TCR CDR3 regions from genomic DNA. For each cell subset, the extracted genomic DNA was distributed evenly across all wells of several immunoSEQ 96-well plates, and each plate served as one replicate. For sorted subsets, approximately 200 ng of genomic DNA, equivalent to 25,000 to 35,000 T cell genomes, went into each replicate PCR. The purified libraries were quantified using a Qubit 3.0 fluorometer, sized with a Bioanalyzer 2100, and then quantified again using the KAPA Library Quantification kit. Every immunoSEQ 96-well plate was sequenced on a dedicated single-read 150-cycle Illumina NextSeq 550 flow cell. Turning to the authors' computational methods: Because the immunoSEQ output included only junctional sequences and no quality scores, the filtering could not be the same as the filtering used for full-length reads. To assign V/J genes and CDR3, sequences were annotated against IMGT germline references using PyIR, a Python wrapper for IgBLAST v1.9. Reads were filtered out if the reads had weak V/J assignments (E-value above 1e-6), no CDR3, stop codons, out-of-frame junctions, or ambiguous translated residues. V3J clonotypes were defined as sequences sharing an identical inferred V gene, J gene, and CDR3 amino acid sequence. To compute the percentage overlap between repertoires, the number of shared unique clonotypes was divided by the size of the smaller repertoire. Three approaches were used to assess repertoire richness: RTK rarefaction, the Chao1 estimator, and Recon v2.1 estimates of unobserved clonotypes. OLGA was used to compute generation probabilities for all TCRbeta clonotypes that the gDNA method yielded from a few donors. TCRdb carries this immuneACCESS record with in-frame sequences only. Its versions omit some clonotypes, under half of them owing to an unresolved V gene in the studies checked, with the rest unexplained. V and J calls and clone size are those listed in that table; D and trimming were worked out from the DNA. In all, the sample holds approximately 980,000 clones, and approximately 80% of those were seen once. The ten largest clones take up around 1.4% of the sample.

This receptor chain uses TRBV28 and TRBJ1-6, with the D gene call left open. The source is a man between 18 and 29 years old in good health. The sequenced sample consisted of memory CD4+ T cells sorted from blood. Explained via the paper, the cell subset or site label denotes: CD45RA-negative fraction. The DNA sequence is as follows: TGTGCCAGCAGGTTCGAGGGTGGTTCACCCCTCCACTTT. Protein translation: CASRFEGGSPLHF.